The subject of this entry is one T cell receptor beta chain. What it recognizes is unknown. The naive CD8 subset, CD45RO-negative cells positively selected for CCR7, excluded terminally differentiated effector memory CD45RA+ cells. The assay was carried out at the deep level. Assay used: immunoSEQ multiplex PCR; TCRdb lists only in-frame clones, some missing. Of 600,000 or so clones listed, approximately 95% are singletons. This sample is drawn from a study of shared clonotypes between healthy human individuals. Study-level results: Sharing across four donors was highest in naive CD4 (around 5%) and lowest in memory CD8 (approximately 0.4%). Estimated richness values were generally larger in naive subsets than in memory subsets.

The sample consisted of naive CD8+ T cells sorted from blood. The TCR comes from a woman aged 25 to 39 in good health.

The CDR3 nucleotides read TGTGCCCATTCGGATCGATCCTACGAGCAGTACTTC. Its translation: CAHSDRSYEQYF. This chain joins TRBV30 and TRBJ2-7; D unclear. This CDR3 spans 12 amino acids. The germline V gene encodes CDR1 GTSNPN and CDR2 SVGIG (reference sequence). Deletions cut 8 bases from V and 1 base from J, with 12 bases between.